What follows are 12 T cell receptor beta chains derived from one specimen sequenced in a study of cytomegalovirus exposure and HLA in healthy donors. 13 Jbeta primers and 60 Vbeta primers were used for the PCR. Here immunoSEQ multiplex PCR was the method, and the copy in TCRdb shows in-frame clones only, minus some. The sample includes approximately 30,000 clones, approximately 61% of them seen just once. The material sequenced was PBMCs. Receptor source: a man aged 45-65 years in good health and CMV-seropositive.

V usage is TRBV27 and J usage is TRBJ2-7; TRBD1 might be the D (7 bases). Germline-derived CDR1 and CDR2 are MNHEY and SMNVEV (reference sequence). The V gene lost 3 bases and the J gene lost 5 bases, with 14 bases spanning the gap. The length of the CDR3 is 14 residues. Here the CDR3 DNA reads TGTGCCAGCAGTTTGTCCAGGGGGGTCCACGAGCAGTACTTC. Amino acid sequence: CASSLSRGVHEQYF.

V usage is TRBV5-1 and J usage is TRBJ1-4, with 10 bases fitting TRBD1. The J segment lost 7 bases and the V segment lost 4 bases, leaving 7 bases of the junction unmatched. In germline, CDR1 is SGHRS, CDR2 YFSETQ. There are 15 residues in the CDR3. Here the CDR3 reads CASSPPGQGSEKLFF. The DNA for the CDR3 is TGCGCCAGCAGCCCCCCGGGACAGGGGAGTGAAAAACTGTTTTTT. Complete variable domain (other parts from reference TRBV5-1 and TRBJ1-4): KAGVTQTPRYLIKTRGQQVTLSCSPISGHRSVSWYQQTPGQGLQFLFEYFSETQRNKGNFPGRFSGRQFSNSRSEMNVSTLELGDSALYLCASSPPGQGSEKLFFGSGTQLSVL.

The V gene is TRBV5-6, the J gene TRBJ2-3; 12 nucleotides agree with TRBD2. Germline loops: CDR1 SGHDT, CDR2 YYEEEE. The CDR3 extends over 15 amino acids. Germline trimming cut 4 bases from V and 6 bases from J; bases unmatched to any gene: 6. The CDR3 here is CASSRPSGGADTQYF. The CDR3 DNA reads as TGTGCCAGCAGCCGCCCTAGCGGGGGGGCGGATACGCAGTATTTT.

The chain combines TRBV25-1 with TRBJ1-1; the D is unclear. This CDR3 spans 12 amino acids. Germline values: CDR1 MGHDK, CDR2 SYGVNS. Trimming left V 5 bases short and J 2 bases short, with 6 bases between. CDR3 nucleotide sequence: TGTGCCAGCAGTAGAGGAAACACTGAAGCTTTCTTT. Translated: CASSRGNTEAFF.

The chain carries TRBV4-1 and TRBJ1-5; TRBD1 is a possible D gene (6 bases). Germline V CDR1 and CDR2: MGHRA, YSYEKL. V shed 1 base and J shed 6 bases, with 13 bases lying between them. The CDR3 is 15 residues long. The CDR3 DNA reads as TGCGCCAGCAGCCAAGGCCAGGGGAAGTCTCAGCCCCAGCATTTT. Its translation is CASSQGQGKSQPQHF.

This chain links TRBV7-7 with TRBJ2-3; a weak D match, TRBD2 (5 bases). V was trimmed by 1 base and J by 6 bases, leaving 8 bases between them. Germline values: CDR1 SSHAT, CDR2 FNYEAQ (reference sequence). This CDR3 region has 13 residues. In DNA, the CDR3 is TGTGCCAGCAGCTTAGTCGGGATGGATACGCAGTATTTT. Translated: CASSLVGMDTQYF. Full variable domain (missing parts from reference TRBV7-7 and TRBJ2-3): GAGVSQSPRYKVTKRGQDVTLRCDPISSHATLYWYQQALGQGPEFLTYFNYEAQPDKSGLPSDRFSAERPEGSISTLTIQRTEQRDSAMYRCASSLVGMDTQYFGPGTRLTVL.

The CDR3 DNA is TGTGCCAGCAGCTTCGACTCGATCTATGGCTACACCTTC. Its translation is CASSFDSIYGYTF. V is TRBV7-2 and J is TRBJ1-2; D call uncertain. This CDR3 region has 13 residues. The germline V and J ends were trimmed by 3 bases and 4 bases, with 9 bases remaining between them. Germline loops: CDR1 SGHTA, CDR2 FQGNSA. The full variable domain, completed using reference TRBV7-2 and TRBJ1-2, is GAGVSQSPSNKVTEKGKDVELRCDPISGHTALYWYRQSLGQGLEFLIYFQGNSAPDKSGLPSDRFSAERTGGSVSTLTIQRTQQEDSAVYLCASSFDSIYGYTFGSGTRLTVV.

This chain uses TRBV5-4 with TRBJ1-1, with TRBD1 as a possible D gene (5 bases). CDR1 SGHNT and CDR2 YYREEE come from the germline V gene (reference sequence). V gave up 0 bases and J gave up 8 bases, with 11 bases separating them. The CDR3 totals 13 residues. CDR3 sequence: CASSLAPRGEAFF. The CDR3 bases are TGTGCCAGCAGCTTGGCCCCACGGGGGGAAGCTTTCTTT.

V is TRBV7-8 and J is TRBJ1-2, with a possible D match to TRBD1 (6 bases). Trimming removed 7 bases from V and 7 bases from J, with 19 bases in between. Germline-derived CDR1 and CDR2 are SGHVS and FQNEAQ. The CDR3 has 14 amino acids. CDR3 sequence (DNA): TGTGCCAGCACCTTTTCGGGGGGGGCCGGTGGCTACACCTTC. Encoded protein: CASTFSGGAGGYTF. Drawing the rest from reference TRBV7-8 and TRBJ1-2, the complete variable domain is GAGVSQSPRYKVAKRGQDVALRCDPISGHVSLFWYQQALGQGPEFLTYFQNEAQLDKSGLPSDRFFAERPEGSVSTLKIQRTQQEDSAVYLCASTFSGGAGGYTFGSGTRLTVV.

The CDR3 DNA is TGTGCCAGCAGTTCCGGGGGTTACACTGAAGCTTTCTTT. Translated: CASSSGGYTEAFF. V and J are TRBV6-5 and TRBJ1-1, with D perhaps TRBD1 (5 bases). CDR1 MNHEY and CDR2 SVGAGI come from the germline V gene. This CDR3 is 13 amino acids long. Trimming stripped 4 bases from V and 3 bases from J, with 9 bases between.

This clone turned up a few times. The chain is built from TRBV5-6 and TRBJ1-3; D is unclear. Trimming removed 4 bases from V and 0 bases from J, with 14 bases in between. The germline V gene encodes CDR1 SGHDT and CDR2 YYEEEE. The CDR3 length is 16 residues. The CDR3 loop reads CASSPGVLASGNTIYF. The CDR3 DNA is TGTGCCAGCAGCCCCGGGGTACTGGCCTCTGGAAACACCATATATTTT.

The V and J genes are TRBV7-3 and TRBJ1-1; D perhaps matches TRBD1 (5 bases). The V gene lost 9 bases and the J gene lost 0 bases, with 8 bases spanning the gap. Looked up from germline, CDR1 is SGHTA and CDR2 is FQGTGA. The CDR3 spans 12 residues. The CDR3 DNA sequence: TGTGCCAGGGCAGGGTTGAACACTGAAGCTTTCTTT. This translates into CARAGLNTEAFF.